Following are 14 T cell receptor beta chains from one sample sequenced in a study of blood T cells in healthy people across ages. Using a J-beta primer mix together with a sample-barcoded 5' primer, a second PCR was run for roughly 6 to 12 cycles. Via MiXCR, TCRdb re-called the 5' RACE reads, giving one row per CDR3 protein. The sample contains 1.5 million to 2 million distinct CDR3 sequences, roughly 50% of which appear only once. Input material: blood. Source of these receptors: a woman aged 35 to 49 in good health.

This clonotype was recorded a few times. CDR3 nucleotide sequence: TGCAGCGTGCTCAGACAGGGGGTAGATACGCAGTATTTT. This encodes CSVLRQGVDTQYF. This rearrangement joins TRBV29-1 to TRBJ2-3; TRBD1 agrees at 9 bases. CDR3 length: 13 amino acids. Per germline, CDR1 SQVTM and CDR2 ANQGSEA. The V and J ends lost 6 bases and 5 bases, in that order; junction bases with no gene match: 6.

This chain links TRBV14 with TRBJ2-7; D is uncertain. CDR1 and CDR2 from the germline V gene are SGHDN and FVKESK. V was shortened by 4 bases and J by 1 base, with 17 bases between the two germline ends. This CDR3 comprises 16 residues. The CDR3 coding sequence is TGTGCCAGCAGCCCCGGAAGGGCAGGATATTCCTACGAGCAGTACTTC. This codes for CASSPGRAGYSYEQYF.

The genes are TRBV28 and TRBJ2-1, with D possibly TRBD1 on 7 matching bases. CDR3 length: 12 amino acids. Germline loops: CDR1 MDHEN, CDR2 SYDVKM. Trimming shortened V by 7 bases and J by 10 bases, and 14 bases separated the two germline ends. The CDR3 DNA reads as TGTGCCAGCACCGGACAGGCGGGAGAGCAGTTCTTC. Translation gives CASTGQAGEQFF.

The V call is TRBV12-3 or TRBV12-4, the J call TRBJ1-2; perhaps TRBD1 as D (6 bases). The ends were cut back, 0 bases at V and 4 bases at J, with 15 bases in the middle. The CDR3 length is 16 residues. CDR3 bases: TGTGCCAGCAGTTTAGCGCGGCCACAGGGAAGCTATGGCTACACCTTC. It specifies CASSLARPQGSYGYTF.

The chain couples TRBV20-1 to TRBJ2-1; D is undetermined. CDR1 DFQATT and CDR2 SNEGSKA come from the germline V gene (reference sequence). Between the trimmed V and J ends, which lost 5 bases and 4 bases, there was a span of 24 bases. The length of the CDR3 is 17 residues. Here the CDR3 reads CSAVLGPDAGKYNEQFF. The CDR3 DNA reads as TGCAGTGCTGTGCTCGGGCCCGACGCTGGGAAGTACAATGAGCAGTTCTTC.

The V gene is TRBV27, the J gene TRBJ2-1; 9 bases agree with TRBD1. J gave up 5 bases and V 5 bases, and 10 bases lay outside the gene matches. CDR1 is MNHEY and CDR2 is SMNVEV in the germline V gene (reference sequence). The CDR3 spans 16 residues. The CDR3 spells CASSVGGTGLNNEQFF. CDR3 in DNA: TGTGCCAGCAGTGTAGGGGGGACAGGGTTAAACAATGAGCAGTTCTTC.

This chain joins TRBV15 and TRBJ2-4; 7 positions match TRBD1. Trimming at V came to 0 bases and at J to 15 bases, leaving 14 bases not matched to a gene. The germline V gene has CDR1 LNHNV and CDR2 YYDKDF (reference sequence). The CDR3 runs to 15 residues. The CDR3 reads CATSRDLATGSNAYF. CDR3 nucleotides: TGTGCCACCAGCAGAGATTTAGCGACAGGGTCCAATGCGTACTTC. The full variable domain, completed using reference TRBV15 and TRBJ2-4, is DAMVIQNPRYQVTQFGKPVTLSCSQTLNHNVMYWYQQKSSQAPKLLFHYYDKDFNNEADTPDNFQSRRPNTSFCFLDIRSPGLGDTAMYLCATSRDLATGSNAYFGAGTRLSVL.

V usage is TRBV20-1 and J usage is TRBJ2-1; D might be TRBD2 (5 bases). Germline assignment: CDR1 DFQATT and CDR2 SNEGSKA (reference sequence). The CDR3 spans 14 residues. Trimming cost V 2 bases and J 4 bases, with 12 bases left between them. Written as DNA, the CDR3 is TGCAGTGCTAGAACCCGCGGGCTATACAATGAGCAGTTCTTC. It is translated as CSARTRGLYNEQFF.

This clonotype has only one observation. J is TRBJ2-1 and V is TRBV14; 7 bases map to TRBD2. In germline, CDR1 is SGHDN, CDR2 FVKESK. Trimming took 2 bases from V and 8 from J; bases not matched to a gene: 12. This CDR3 spans 16 amino acids. CDR3 nucleotides: TGTGCCAGCAGCCAACAGGGAGGGCCCTATGGCGATGAGCAGTTCTTC. This translates into CASSQQGGPYGDEQFF.

The gene calls are TRBV7-3 and TRBJ2-4, with a possible D match to TRBD2 (6 bases). This CDR3 has 15 amino acids. CDR1 and CDR2 (germline): SGHTA, FQGTGA. V gave up 4 bases and J gave up 0 bases, with 10 bases separating them. The CDR3 DNA reads as TGTGCCAGCAGCTCCCTAGCGCTAGCCAAAAACATTCAGTACTTC. The encoded protein is CASSSLALAKNIQYF.

The V and J genes are TRBV5-1 and TRBJ2-7, with 7 nucleotides matching TRBD1. Germline lookup yields CDR1 SGHRS and CDR2 YFSETQ. Trimming took 0 bases from V and 6 from J; bases not matched to a gene: 6. The CDR3 totals 14 residues. CDR3 sequence reads: CASSLGQGMSEQYF. In DNA form, the CDR3 reads TGCGCCAGCAGCTTGGGACAGGGCATGAGCGAGCAGTACTTC.

Concerning this clonotype: Just one base apart from a much larger clone, this may be a read error. The chain recombines TRBV6-5 with TRBJ2-5, with 8 bases lining up with TRBD1. Looked up from germline, CDR1 is MNHEY and CDR2 is SVGAGI. This CDR3 region has 12 residues. The V segment lost 7 bases and the J segment 11 bases; nucleotides outside the gene matches: 9. The CDR3, as DNA: TGTGCCAGCACCGGACAGGGCCTGCGGCAGTACTTC. Translation: CASTGQGLRQYF.

This chain uses TRBV12-3 or TRBV12-4 with TRBJ2-1; 11 bases line up with TRBD2. J lost 7 bases, V lost 0 bases, and 11 bases had no gene match. This CDR3 has 18 amino acids. CDR3 sequence (DNA): TGTGCCAGCAGTTTAGCGCTGATAGCGGGGGGGCCAGGAAATGAGCAGTTCTTC. This gives the protein CASSLALIAGGPGNEQFF.

This clonotype came up a few times. The genes are TRBV20-1 and TRBJ2-7, with D hard to call. V dropped 3 bases and J dropped 0 bases, with 12 bases sitting between them. Germline values: CDR1 DFQATT, CDR2 SNEGSKA (reference sequence). The CDR3 has 14 amino acids. The CDR3 bases are TGCAGTGCTAGGCGCGAAGTCGGCTCCTACGAGCAGTACTTC. Translated, it gives CSARREVGSYEQYF.